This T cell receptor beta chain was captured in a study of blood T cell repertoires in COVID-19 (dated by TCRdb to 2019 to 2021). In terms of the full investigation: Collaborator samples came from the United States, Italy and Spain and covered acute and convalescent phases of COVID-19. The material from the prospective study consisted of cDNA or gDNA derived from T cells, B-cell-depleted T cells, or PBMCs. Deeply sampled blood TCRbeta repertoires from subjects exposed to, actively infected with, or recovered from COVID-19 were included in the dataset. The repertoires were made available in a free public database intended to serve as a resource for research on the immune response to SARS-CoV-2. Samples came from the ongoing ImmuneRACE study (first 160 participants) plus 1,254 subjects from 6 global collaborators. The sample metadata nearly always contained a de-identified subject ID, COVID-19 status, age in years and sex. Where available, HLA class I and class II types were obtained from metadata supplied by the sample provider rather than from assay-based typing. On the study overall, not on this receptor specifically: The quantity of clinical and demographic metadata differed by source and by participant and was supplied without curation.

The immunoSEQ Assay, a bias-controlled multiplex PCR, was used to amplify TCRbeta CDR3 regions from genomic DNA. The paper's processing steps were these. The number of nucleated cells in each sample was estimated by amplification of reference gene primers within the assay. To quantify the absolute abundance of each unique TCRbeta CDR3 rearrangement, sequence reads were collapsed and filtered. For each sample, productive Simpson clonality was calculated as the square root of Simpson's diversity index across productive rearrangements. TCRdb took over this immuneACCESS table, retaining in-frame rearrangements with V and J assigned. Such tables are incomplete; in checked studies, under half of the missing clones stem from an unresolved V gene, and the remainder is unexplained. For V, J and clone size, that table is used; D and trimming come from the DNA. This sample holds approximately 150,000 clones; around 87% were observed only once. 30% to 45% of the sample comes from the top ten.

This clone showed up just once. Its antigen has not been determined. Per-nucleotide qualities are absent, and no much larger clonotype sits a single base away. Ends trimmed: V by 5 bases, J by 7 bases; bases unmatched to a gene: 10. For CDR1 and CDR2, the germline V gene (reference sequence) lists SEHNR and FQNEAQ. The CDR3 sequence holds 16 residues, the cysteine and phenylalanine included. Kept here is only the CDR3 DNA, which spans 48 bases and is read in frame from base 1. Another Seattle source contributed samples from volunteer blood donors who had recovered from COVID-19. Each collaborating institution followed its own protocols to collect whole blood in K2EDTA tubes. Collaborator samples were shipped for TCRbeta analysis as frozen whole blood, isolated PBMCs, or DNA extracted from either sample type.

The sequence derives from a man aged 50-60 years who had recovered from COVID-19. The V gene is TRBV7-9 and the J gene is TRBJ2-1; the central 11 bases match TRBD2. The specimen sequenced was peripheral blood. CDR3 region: CASSPSGSGGANEQFF. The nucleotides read TGTGCCAGCAGCCCAAGTGGTAGCGGGGGGGCTAATGAGCAGTTCTTC.